A selection of T cell receptor beta chains follows, all from one sample in a study of blood T cell repertoires in COVID-19. Assay used: immunoSEQ multiplex PCR; TCRdb lists only in-frame clones, some missing. The sample contains 150,000 to 200,000 clones, over 80% of which appear only once. The sample consisted of peripheral blood. Every receptor here comes from a woman aged 65 to 85 with COVID-19, enrolled during active disease. CDR3s include the opening cysteine and the closing phenylalanine or tryptophan. D genes are given only for firm matches. Size is omitted from some rows. Given values are once, few, many or a class for expanded clones.

DNA: TGTGCCAGCGGGGGACAGCTTAACTATGGCTACACCTTC; CDR3: CASGGQLNYGYTF; V: TRBV27; J: TRBJ1-2; size: NA; D: TRBD1
DNA: TGTGCCACGGGTGGAGGGGAGTGGTCCGAGCAGTACTTC; CDR3: CATGGGEWSEQYF; V: TRBV3-1/TRBV3-2; J: TRBJ2-7; size: NA; D: NA
DNA: TGTGCCAGCAGTTACTCTCCTAGCGGGGGCTACAATGAGCAGTTCTTC; CDR3: CASSYSPSGGYNEQFF; V: TRBV6-5; J: TRBJ2-1; size: once; D: TRBD2
DNA: TGTGCCACCAGTGGGTCACTAGCGGGAGTCTCCGGGGAGCTGTTTTTT; CDR3: CATSGSLAGVSGELFF; V: TRBV24-1; J: TRBJ2-2; size: few; D: TRBD2
DNA: TGTGCCAGCAGTTACTCTGTAGGGGTGACTCAGCCCCAGCATTTT; CDR3: CASSYSVGVTQPQHF; V: TRBV6-2/TRBV6-3; J: TRBJ1-5; size: NA; D: NA
DNA: TGTGCCACCAGTGATCAGGGTTTCGGCTATGGCTACACCTTC; CDR3: CATSDQGFGYGYTF; V: TRBV24-1; J: TRBJ1-2; size: few; D: NA
DNA: TGTGCCAGCAGTTTAACAGGGAACCGTCAGCCCCAGCATTTT; CDR3: CASSLTGNRQPQHF; V: TRBV27; J: TRBJ1-5; size: few; D: NA
DNA: TGTGCCAGCAGTAAAAATAAAGCACAAGAGACCCAGTACTTC; CDR3: CASSKNKAQETQYF; V: TRBV28; J: TRBJ2-5; size: once; D: NA
DNA: TGTGCCAGCAGCTTCGGACAGTACTCCTACGAGCAGTACTTC; CDR3: CASSFGQYSYEQYF; V: TRBV7-8; J: TRBJ2-7; size: few; D: NA
DNA: TGTGCCTGGAGTCGAGGGACAGGGTCAAATTCACCCCTCCACTTT; CDR3: CAWSRGTGSNSPLHF; V: TRBV30; J: TRBJ1-6; size: NA; D: TRBD1
DNA: TGCAGCGTTGGAGGAGCGGGAGGGTACACAGATACGCAGTATTTT; CDR3: CSVGGAGGYTDTQYF; V: TRBV29-1; J: TRBJ2-3; size: NA; D: TRBD2
DNA: TGTGCCAGCAGTATTCGGACAGGGGATGATAATTCACCCCTCCACTTT; CDR3: CASSIRTGDDNSPLHF; V: TRBV6-2/TRBV6-3; J: TRBJ1-6; size: NA; D: TRBD1
DNA: TGTGCCAGCAGTTACGAAGCTAGCGGGAGAACCTACGAGCAGTACTTC; CDR3: CASSYEASGRTYEQYF; V: TRBV6-5; J: TRBJ2-7; size: NA; D: TRBD2
DNA: TGTGCCAGCAGTGGAGTGGCAGGGGATAGCAATCAGCCCCAGCATTTT; CDR3: CASSGVAGDSNQPQHF; V: TRBV28; J: TRBJ1-5; size: NA; D: NA
DNA: TGCGCCAGCAGTGGGGGGAGGAGAGAGACCGGGGAGCTGTTTTTT; CDR3: CASSGGRRETGELFF; V: TRBV10-2; J: TRBJ2-2; size: few; D: NA
DNA: TGTGCCACTCAGACTAGCTCCTACAATGAGCAGTTCTTC; CDR3: CATQTSSYNEQFF; V: TRBV19; J: TRBJ2-1; size: NA; D: NA
DNA: TGTGCCAGCAGTGAATCCCCTAGAGGGAACTATGGCTACACCTTC; CDR3: CASSESPRGNYGYTF; V: TRBV2; J: TRBJ1-2; size: NA; D: NA